The 29 T cell receptor beta chains reported below all come from one sample, sequenced in a study of CD8+CD57+ T cells in acquired aplastic anemia. Profiling that covered TCR beta VDJ and CDR3 relied on genomic DNA as its template. One entry per CDR3 protein results from TCRdb running MiXCR on the reads. The data show approximately 200,000 distinct CDR3 sequences, with roughly 64% seen just once and about half held by the top ten. The specimen sequenced was sorted CD4+, CD8+, or CD8+CD57+ T cells (not recorded which) from PBMCs. Receptor source: a human donor with severe aplastic anemia or a healthy control (not recorded which).

This clonotype was recorded only once. V and J are TRBV20-1 and TRBJ2-6; no firm D call. The germline V gene encodes CDR1 DFQATT and CDR2 SNEGSKA (reference sequence). V was cut by 7 bases and J by 1 base, with 8 bases left in between. The CDR3 consists of 13 residues. For the CDR3, the DNA is TGCAGTGTAAGTAGTTCTGGGGCCAACGTCCTGACTTTC. It specifies CSVSSSGANVLTF.

The gene calls are TRBV6-1 and TRBJ2-7; D gene unclear. The CDR3 length is 14 residues. V was trimmed by 1 base and J by 0 bases, leaving 7 bases between them. Germline V gene sequence: CDR1 MNHNS, CDR2 SASEGT. CDR3 in amino acids: CASSEGGSSYEQYF. The CDR3 bases are TGTGCCAGCAGTGAAGGTGGCAGCTCCTACGAGCAGTACTTC.

This clonotype was recorded many times. The rearrangement joins TRBV28 to TRBJ1-1, with D uncertain. The germline V and J ends were trimmed by 4 bases and 1 base, with 4 bases remaining between them. Germline V gene sequence: CDR1 MDHEN, CDR2 SYDVKM. The CDR3 runs 12 residues. In nucleotides, the CDR3 is TGTGCCAGCAGTTCGGAGAACACTGAAGCTTTCTTT. Amino acids: CASSSENTEAFF.

This clonotype appeared a single time. CDR3 amino acids: CASSAPGDRSYEQYF. The CDR3, as DNA: TGTGCCAGCAGCGCTCCAGGGGACAGGTCCTACGAGCAGTACTTC. The chain combines TRBV12-3 or TRBV12-4 with TRBJ2-7; 8 bases fit TRBD1. With 6 bases clipped from V and 1 base from J, the junction kept 8 bases outside the gene matches. CDR3 size: 15 residues.

Note on this clonotype: At one of its ends the junction is not consistent with the germline gene, which may arise from a read error. The chain links TRBV7-7 to TRBJ2-7; D may be TRBD2 (6 bases). Germline V gives CDR1 SSHAT, CDR2 FNYEAQ (reference sequence). This CDR3 has 13 amino acids. CDR3 nucleotide sequence: TGTGCTAGCAGCTGGGGACTGAACTACGAGCAGTACTTC. This encodes CASSWGLNYEQYF. Combining the CDR3 with reference TRBV7-7 and TRBJ2-7 gives the whole variable domain GAGVSQSPRYKVTKRGQDVTLRCDPISSHATLYWYQQALGQGPEFLTYFNYEAQPDKSGLPSDRFSAERPEGSISTLTIQRTEQRDSAMYRCASSWGLNYEQYFGPGTRLTVT.

The chain recombines TRBV10-1 with TRBJ2-3; D is unclear. The CDR3 is made up of 12 amino acids. The V end lost 1 base, the J end lost 2 bases, and 1 base lay between the germline ends. Germline assignment: CDR1 WNHNN and CDR2 SYGVQD (reference sequence). CDR3 nucleotides: TGCGCCAGCAGTGAGTTCACAGATACGCAGTATTTT. It translates to CASSEFTDTQYF.

This clonotype was counted many times. The chain joins TRBV19 to TRBJ1-2; the D is unclear. Trimming removed 5 bases from V and 2 bases from J, with 12 bases in between. Germline values: CDR1 LNHDA, CDR2 SQIVND (reference sequence). The CDR3 sequence is 14 residues long. The DNA for the CDR3 is TGTGCCAGTAGTCTCACCGGGATCAACTATGGCTACACCTTC. Protein: CASSLTGINYGYTF.

This clonotype has just one count. V is TRBV20-1 and J is TRBJ2-7; 8 bases fit TRBD1. This CDR3 comprises 14 residues. V shed 0 bases and J 3 bases; nucleotides not matched to a gene: 4. Germline V CDR1 and CDR2: DFQATT, SNEGSKA (reference sequence). The CDR3 reads CSAREATGGYEQYF. DNA for the CDR3: TGCAGTGCTAGAGAAGCCACAGGGGGCTACGAGCAGTACTTC.

The chain uses TRBV10-3 and TRBJ1-2, with D unresolved. The CDR3 runs to 15 residues. V lost 0 bases and J 5 bases, leaving 13 bases between the germline ends. Germline V CDR1 and CDR2: ENHRY, SYGVKD. The CDR3 nucleotides are TGTGCCATCAGTGAGTCGGTGGAGGGAGTTTATGGCTACACCTTC. It encodes CAISESVEGVYGYTF.

This chain links TRBV19 with TRBJ2-1; the match to TRBD2 covers 13 bases. This CDR3 has 16 residues. After removal of 4 bases from V and 5 bases from J, the junction contained 5 bases not matched to a gene. CDR1 is LNHDA, CDR2 SQIVND, per germline (reference sequence). The CDR3 reads CASSRGLAGTNNEQFF. DNA for the CDR3: TGTGCCAGTAGTAGGGGACTAGCGGGAACGAACAATGAGCAGTTCTTC.

This clonotype occurred a few times. In nucleotides, the CDR3 is TGTGCCAGCAGATGGGAGGGACTAAATGAAAAACTGTTTTTT. Its protein is CASRWEGLNEKLFF. J is TRBJ1-4 and V is TRBV2; D is possibly TRBD1 (5 bases). V lost 6 bases, J lost 5 bases, and 13 bases lay in between. Looked up from germline, CDR1 is SNHLY and CDR2 is FYNNEI. CDR3 length: 14 amino acids.

The V call is TRBV6-1, the J call TRBJ2-7; D gene ambiguous. Germline values: CDR1 MNHNS, CDR2 SASEGT. The CDR3 contains 14 residues. V lost 7 bases, J lost 0 bases, and 13 bases lay in between. As DNA, the CDR3 is TGTGCCAGCATGGCGCCCTTCCCCTCCTACGAGCAGTACTTC. It codes for CASMAPFPSYEQYF.

V is TRBV20-1 and J is TRBJ1-2; a possible D gene is TRBD1 (5 bases). Trimming took 3 bases from V and 8 from J, leaving 16 bases between them. Germline V gene sequence: CDR1 DFQATT, CDR2 SNEGSKA (reference sequence). CDR3 length: 13 residues. DNA of the CDR3: TGCAGTGCTAGCCTTAGTGAACAGGCCGGCTACACCTTC. Amino acid sequence: CSASLSEQAGYTF.

This chain uses TRBV19 with TRBJ1-2; D perhaps matches TRBD1 (5 bases). V shed 7 bases and J shed 4 bases, with 10 bases lying between them. This CDR3 has 12 residues. Germline V gives CDR1 LNHDA, CDR2 SQIVND (reference sequence). This CDR3 is CASMGTAYGYTF. CDR3 DNA sequence: TGTGCCAGTATGGGGACGGCCTATGGCTACACCTTC.

Of note for this clonotype: Compared with germline, one end of the junction differs, possibly owing to a read error. The chain is built from TRBV10-3 and TRBJ2-7, with 9 positions matching TRBD1. Germline values: CDR1 ENHRY, CDR2 SYGVKD. This CDR3 is built from 17 residues. Here the CDR3 reads CAIRAKEQGASSYGQYF. The CDR3 DNA follows: TGTGCCATCAGGGCTAAGGAACAGGGGGCGAGCTCCTACGGGCAGTACTTC.

A single count supports this clonotype. The V call is TRBV29-1, the J call TRBJ2-1; 9 nucleotides match TRBD1. The length of the CDR3 is 12 residues. V gave up 1 base and J gave up 8 bases; unmatched junction bases: 0. The germline V gene encodes CDR1 SQVTM and CDR2 ANQGSEA. The CDR3 sequence is CSVEGQGDEQFF. The CDR3 DNA reads as TGCAGCGTTGAAGGACAGGGGGATGAGCAGTTCTTC.

The chain uses TRBV7-9 and TRBJ1-1, with 8 bases lining up with TRBD1. The V gene's germline CDR1 is SEHNR and CDR2 FQNEAQ (reference sequence). CDR3 length equals 14 residues. V lost 5 bases to trimming and J lost 1 base; unmatched junction nucleotides: 3. The CDR3 spells CASSQDRANTEAFF. The CDR3 DNA is TGTGCCAGCAGCCAGGACAGGGCGAACACTGAAGCTTTCTTT.

The CDR3: CSASHGQGVTEAFF. CDR3 nucleotide sequence: TGCAGTGCTAGTCATGGACAGGGAGTGACTGAAGCTTTCTTT. The chain couples TRBV20-1 to TRBJ1-1; 8 nucleotides align to TRBD1. The CDR3 is 14 residues long. Germline CDR1 is DFQATT and CDR2 is SNEGSKA (reference sequence). Unmatched junction bases numbered 8, after V lost 3 bases and J lost 5 bases.

This clonotype has ten or more counts. V and J are TRBV29-1 and TRBJ2-5; 9 bases map to TRBD1. CDR3 length: 15 amino acids. Germline-derived CDR1 and CDR2 are SQVTM and ANQGSEA. The V gene end was trimmed by 0 bases and the J gene end by 3 bases; junction bases not matched to a gene: 5. CDR3 sequence (DNA): TGCAGCGTTGAAGATCGGGACAGGGTGGAAGAGACCCAGTACTTC. Its protein is CSVEDRDRVEETQYF.

This clonotype was seen a handful of times. The chain carries TRBV10-3 and TRBJ1-1, with 9 bases lining up with TRBD1. With V trimmed by 0 bases and J by 4 bases, 6 bases remained unmatched. Germline CDR1 and CDR2: ENHRY and SYGVKD. This CDR3 is 16 amino acids long. CDR3 sequence reads: CAISESTRDRATEAFF. The DNA of the CDR3 is TGTGCCATCAGTGAGTCGACCCGGGACAGGGCCACTGAAGCTTTCTTT.

The chain links TRBV19 to TRBJ1-5; TRBD1 might be the D (5 bases). The ends were cut back, 7 bases at V and 3 bases at J, with 10 bases in the middle. This CDR3 comprises 13 residues. CDR1 and CDR2 from the germline V gene are LNHDA and SQIVND (reference sequence). CDR3: CASIAGVNQPQHF. CDR3 nucleotides: TGTGCCAGTATCGCGGGGGTCAATCAGCCCCAGCATTTT.

The CDR3 nucleotides read TGCGCCAGCAGCTTGGCGTCAGGGGGCACTGAAGCTTTCTTT. Translation: CASSLASGGTEAFF. This chain connects TRBV5-1 to TRBJ2-2, with TRBD1 identical over 7 bases. Near its end, the DNA agrees better with TRBJ1-1, so the J call may be wrong. Germline V CDR1 and CDR2: SGHRS, YFSETQ. The length of the CDR3 is 14 residues.

The chain has TRBV6-2 or TRBV6-3 and TRBJ2-1, with D perhaps TRBD1 (6 bases). CDR1 and CDR2 from the germline V gene are MNHEY and SVGEGT. Between the trimmed V and J ends, which lost 7 bases and 3 bases, there was a span of 16 bases. The CDR3 consists of 15 residues. The CDR3 DNA reads as TGTGCCAGCACCCACGGGACATTTGACTACAATGAGCAGTTCTTC. This sequence encodes CASTHGTFDYNEQFF.

J is TRBJ1-6 and V is TRBV7-2; 7 bases match TRBD1. The V and J ends lost 4 bases and 5 bases, in that order; junction bases with no gene match: 8. CDR1 and CDR2 (germline): SGHTA, FQGNSA. The CDR3 has 16 amino acids. For the CDR3, the DNA is TGTGCCAGCAGCTCAAGGGGGGGGACAGATAATTCACCCCTCCACTTT. It encodes CASSSRGGTDNSPLHF.

The V and J genes are TRBV7-8 and TRBJ2-7, with a weak D call TRBD1 (6 bases). Trimming cost V 4 bases and J 6 bases, with 10 bases left between them. The CDR3 runs to 12 residues. The germline gives CDR1 SGHVS, CDR2 FQNEAQ. The CDR3 loop is CASSWVQGEQYF. The DNA of the CDR3 is TGTGCCAGCAGCTGGGTACAGGGCGAGCAGTACTTC.

J is TRBJ1-2 and V is TRBV30; the D gene is possibly TRBD1 (5 bases). V shed 5 bases and J shed 13 bases, with 17 bases lying between them. The CDR3 contains 11 residues. Germline CDR1 reads GTSNPN; CDR2 reads SVGIG (reference sequence). This chain's CDR3 is CAWGFPGLITF. The CDR3 DNA is TGTGCCTGGGGTTTCCCGGGGCTGATCACCTTC.

This clonotype was counted at least ten times. The V and J genes are TRBV3-1 and TRBJ2-2; D is undetermined. The CDR3 covers 14 residues. V was trimmed by 2 bases and J by 3 bases, leaving 7 bases between them. Germline V gene lookup returns CDR1 LGHDT and CDR2 YNNKEL (reference sequence). The CDR3 sequence: CASSQLEDTGELFF. In DNA form, the CDR3 reads TGTGCCAGCAGCCAACTTGAGGACACCGGGGAGCTGTTTTTT. The whole variable domain, filled in from reference TRBV3-1 and TRBJ2-2, reads DTAVSQTPKYLVTQMGNDKSIKCEQNLGHDTMYWYKQDSKKFLKIMFSYNNKELIINETVPNRFSPKSPDKAHLNLHINSLELGDSAVYFCASSQLEDTGELFFGEGSRLTVL.

The rearrangement links TRBV25-1 to TRBJ2-5; D not certain. The germline gives CDR1 MGHDK, CDR2 SYGVNS. With 8 bases removed from V and 6 bases from J, the gap between germline ends came to 13 bases. The CDR3 has 12 amino acids. DNA for the CDR3: TGTGCCAGCGGGGTCGGAGAACAGACCCAGTACTTC. Its protein is CASGVGEQTQYF.

The DNA for the CDR3 is TGTGCCAGCAGCCGTCAGGTTGACAATGAAAAACTGTTTTTT. This translates into CASSRQVDNEKLFF. V usage is TRBV7-9 and J usage is TRBJ1-4; no reliable D call. The CDR3 spans 14 residues. V was trimmed by 5 bases and J by 5 bases, leaving 12 bases between them. Germline V gene sequence: CDR1 SEHNR, CDR2 FQNEAQ (reference sequence).